This T cell receptor (beta chain) was profiled in a study of lymphopenia after photon versus proton radiotherapy. The CDR3 length is 12 residues. V shed 0 bases and J shed 6 bases, with 4 bases lying between them. CDR1 is LGHNA, CDR2 YNFKEQ, per germline. Turning to this clone: Its antigen is unknown.

Study outcomes and limitations: A bigger post-nadir fall in TCR diversity correlated inversely with survival time in deceased patients. Oligoclonal CD8+ Temra expansion after nadir drove photon patients' diversity drop.

The protocol was immunoSEQ multiplex PCR, while the TCRdb copy is restricted to in-frame clones and leaves out a portion. The table shows tens of thousands of clones, with around 85% occurring only once. The V call is TRBV4-2, the J call TRBJ2-3; D remains unclear. Sample: peripheral blood, taken from a patient treated with proton-based radiotherapy. The receptor was derived from a man aged 55 to 70 with pancreatic cancer. The CDR3: CASSQDLDTQYF. In DNA form, the CDR3 reads TGTGCCAGCAGCCAAGACTTGGATACGCAGTATTTT.